This T cell receptor (beta chain) was retrieved from a study of regulatory T cells in long-lasting Graves disease. Whole-study results and caveats: TCR diversity was lower in persistent Graves' patients than in newly diagnosed ones.

A note on this clonotype: The antigen is unknown.

iRepertoire HTBI primers and Arm-PCR of CDR3 regions built TCR beta libraries. TCRdb re-analysed the multiplex PCR reads in MiXCR, keeping a single row per CDR3 protein. The table shows more than 650,000 distinct CDR3 sequences, with 25% to 30% occurring only once. Germline CDR1 and CDR2: MGHDK and SYGVNS. CDR3 length: 14 residues. The germline V and J ends were trimmed by 2 bases and 6 bases, with 13 bases remaining between them. Time point: persistent/refractory GD, antithyroid drugs over 5 years with positive TRAb. From PBMCs, RNA was extracted and then used to make the TCR library. The J gene is TRBJ1-1, the V gene TRBV25-1; D is perhaps TRBD1 (6 bases). The origin of this receptor is a female donor with Graves disease. This specimen consisted of peripheral blood mononuclear cells (PBMCs), obtained when the disease was refractory, from a patient treated with antithyroid drugs. As DNA, the CDR3 is TGTGCCAGCAGTGAACGGGGGGCTTGGTCTGAAGCTTTCTTT. It encodes CASSERGAWSEAFF.